The T cell receptor beta chain described here comes from a study of blood T cell repertoires in COVID-19. Across the whole study: The United States, Italy and Spain were the sources of the acute and convalescent COVID-19 samples. PBMCs, B-cell-depleted T cells, or T cells provided the cDNA or gDNA that made up the material.

Original processing notes: Counts of nucleated cells, estimated from reference gene primer amplification, were obtained. Measured with immunoSEQ multiplex PCR; TCRdb has only the in-frame clones, and not every one. That table gives V, J and clone size, and the DNA gave D and trimming. Here the sample spans roughly 200,000 clones, about nine tenths being singletons. The material sequenced was peripheral blood. This clonotype was sampled from a man in his late teens or twenties with active or convalescent COVID-19.

CDR3 sequence (DNA): TGTGCCAGCAGCCCGAGGGATACGCAGTATTTT. Its protein product is CASSPRDTQYF. The chain combines TRBV6-5 with TRBJ2-3; D is ambiguous. This CDR3 has 11 residues. With 6 bases removed from V and 6 bases from J, the gap between germline ends came to 7 bases. CDR1 is MNHEY, CDR2 SVGAGI, per germline.